This T cell receptor beta chain was found in a study of cytomegalovirus exposure and HLA in healthy donors. About the study: The 120 or so validation repertoires, a later analysis reported, used the same platform as the roughly 610 first-cohort repertoires.

TCRdb's copy holds only in-frame clones and misses some; the assay was immunoSEQ multiplex PCR. The profile shows 85,000 to 90,000 clones, 95% to 97% of them singletons. The TCR sequence derives from a man aged 18 to 30 in good health and CMV-seronegative. Sequencing was done on a sample of PBMCs.

The CDR3 nucleotides read TGTGCCAGCAGTCCGTTACGACAGGGAGGAAAAGAGACCCAGTACTTC. Translated, it gives CASSPLRQGGKETQYF. The chain joins TRBV28 to TRBJ2-5, with D maybe TRBD1 (7 bases). Trimming cost V 5 bases and J 3 bases, with 19 bases left between them. Germline V gene sequence: CDR1 MDHEN, CDR2 SYDVKM. The CDR3 runs to 16 residues.